This entry is about one T cell receptor (beta chain). The antigen remains undetermined. Generated by immunoSEQ multiplex PCR, the TCRdb table keeps only in-frame clones and is missing some. Of tens of thousands of clones listed, around 75% are singletons. Viral peptide pool expansion of antigen-specific CD4+ T cells preceded sequencing in the ViraFEST assay. At the end of around eleven days of culture, CD4+ T cells were isolated. All vaccine recipients tested negative for nucleocapsid antibodies and had never contracted SARS-CoV-2 infection. Trimming left V 2 bases short and J 2 bases short, with 12 bases between. Germline V gene lookup returns CDR1 MGHRA and CDR2 YSYEKL. This CDR3 contains 15 residues. The data were obtained in a study of vaccination effects on CD4 cells after COVID-19. The wider study: All participants had two doses of either the BNT162b2 or mRNA-1273 vaccine.

Here the sequenced sample was CD4+ T cells from PBMCs cultured with HCoV-OC43 spike peptides, taken before COVID-19 vaccination. Subset specified: HCoV-OC43 spike overlapping peptide pool stimulation. V gene TRBV4-1 combines with J gene TRBJ1-1, with a possible D match to TRBD1 (5 bases). The sequence was collected from a human donor who received a COVID-19 vaccine. The CDR3, as DNA: TGCGCCAGCAGCCAAAGGGACGGGAGAAACACTGAAGCTTTCTTT. Amino acids: CASSQRDGRNTEAFF.